The T cell receptor (beta chain) under discussion was sequenced for a study of blood T cells in healthy people across ages. Germline-derived CDR1 and CDR2 are DFQATT and SNEGSKA (reference sequence). CDR3 length equals 15 residues. The germline V and J ends were trimmed by 3 bases and 0 bases, with 12 bases remaining between them. The use of a sample-barcoded 5' primer and a J-beta primer mix characterized a second PCR of roughly 7 to 12 cycles. TCRdb re-called the 5' RACE reads with MiXCR, one entry per CDR3 protein. The sample has about 730,000 distinct CDR3 sequences, about 42% seen once. All donors came from Russia, were Caucasian and healthy, and spanned ages about 6 to 90. RNA extraction gave at least 5.5 micrograms of total RNA per sample.

The chain uses TRBV20-1 and TRBJ2-1, with D tentatively TRBD2 (7 bases). The clonotype was recovered from a woman aged 55-70 years in good health. What was sequenced was blood. The CDR3 loop reads CSARGGGGSYNEQFF. The DNA for the CDR3 is TGCAGTGCTAGGGGAGGGGGGGGCTCCTACAATGAGCAGTTCTTC.